Listed here are 24 T cell receptor beta chains from one sample, sequenced in a study of a mutant IDH1 vaccine in newly diagnosed glioma. The sample's time point: baseline, week 1 (first vaccination visit). Treatment in this sample: pre-vaccination baseline after standard-of-care therapy. Assay used: immunoSEQ multiplex PCR; TCRdb lists only in-frame clones, some missing. The sample lists over 20,000 clones, about nine tenths occurring once. The source material was PBMCs, sampled from a glioma patient treated with radiotherapy, temozolomide or both. These receptors originate from a man aged 30-40 years with glioma.

This clone is a singleton in its sample. The chain combines TRBV21-1 with TRBJ1-4. TRBV21-1 is a pseudogene segment. CDR3 size: 15 residues. The CDR3 here is CASSKETGRGEKLFF. CDR3 sequence (DNA): TGTGCCAGCAGCAAAGAAACTGGGAGGGGTGAAAAACTGTTTTTT.

The chain employs TRBV9 and TRBJ1-1; TRBD1 agrees at 9 bases. The J segment lost 4 bases and the V segment lost 5 bases, leaving 6 bases of the junction unmatched. Germline CDR1 is SGDLS and CDR2 is YYNGEE. The CDR3 runs 14 residues. The CDR3 nucleotides are TGTGCCAGCAGGGACAGGGGCTCCTCCACTGAAGCTTTCTTT. Translating gives CASRDRGSSTEAFF.

The count of this clone is one. The rearrangement joins TRBV6-6 to TRBJ1-3, with D hard to call. Trimming cost V 2 bases and J 0 bases, with 8 bases left between them. The CDR3 is made up of 15 amino acids. Germline V CDR1 and CDR2: MNHNY, SVGAGI (reference sequence). CDR3 protein: CASSYGRTSGNTIYF. Written as DNA, the CDR3 is TGTGCCAGCAGTTACGGACGGACCTCTGGAAACACCATATATTTT.

V gene TRBV10-3 combines with J gene TRBJ1-4; tentatively, D is TRBD1 (6 bases). V lost 6 bases to trimming and J lost 4 bases, with 12 bases between them. The length of the CDR3 is 14 residues. Germline assignment: CDR1 ENHRY and CDR2 SYGVKD. CDR3 sequence: CAIRSGQLNEKLFF. The CDR3 bases are TGTGCCATCAGGTCCGGACAGCTTAATGAAAAACTGTTTTTT.

This chain joins TRBV10-3 and TRBJ2-7; TRBD1 is a possible D gene (6 bases). Germline V CDR1 and CDR2: ENHRY, SYGVKD. V was cut by 3 bases and J by 4 bases, with 13 bases left in between. The CDR3 covers 14 residues. For the CDR3, the DNA is TGTGCCATCAGTGACACACAGGGTGGATACGAGCAGTACTTC. The encoded protein is CAISDTQGGYEQYF.

CDR3 nucleotide sequence: TGTGCCAGCCCGGAAGTGGAGGGGGATTATGGCTACACCTTC. Encoded protein: CASPEVEGDYGYTF. J is TRBJ1-2 and V is TRBV21-1. TRBV21-1 is marked as a pseudogene. This CDR3 has 14 residues.

This sequence joins TRBV27 and TRBJ1-5; no reliable D call. The germline V gene has CDR1 MNHEY and CDR2 SMNVEV (reference sequence). V gave up 5 bases and J gave up 4 bases, with 15 bases separating them. CDR3 length: 15 amino acids. For the CDR3, the DNA is TGTGCCAGCAGTCCCCTTGGGCTGGGGAATCAGCCCCAGCATTTT. Its translation: CASSPLGLGNQPQHF.

This clone turned up a few times. The CDR3, as DNA: TGTGCCAGCAGTGACCCTCGGACAGGGTTAAAGCAGTACTTC. This gives the protein CASSDPRTGLKQYF. The genes are TRBV2 and TRBJ2-7; 8 positions match TRBD1. Germline V gives CDR1 SNHLY, CDR2 FYNNEI. This CDR3 contains 14 residues. The V segment lost 3 bases and the J segment 8 bases; nucleotides outside the gene matches: 9.

The rearrangement uses TRBV2 and TRBJ2-7, with 8 bases aligning to TRBD1. V trimming: 9 bases; J trimming: 2 bases; junction bases outside the gene matches: 6. This CDR3 spans 13 amino acids. Germline V gene lookup returns CDR1 SNHLY and CDR2 FYNNEI. CDR3 sequence (DNA): TGTGCCAGGACAGGGGAGAGTACCTACGAGCAGTACTTC. Protein product: CARTGESTYEQYF.

The chain combines TRBV5-1 with TRBJ2-7; the match to TRBD1 covers 8 bases. CDR1 and CDR2 (germline): SGHRS, YFSETQ. Trimming took 3 bases from V and 0 from J; bases not matched to a gene: 2. This CDR3 is built from 14 residues. The CDR3, as DNA: TGCGCCAGCAGCTGGACAGGGTCCTCCTACGAGCAGTACTTC. Protein product: CASSWTGSSYEQYF.

The V and J genes are TRBV5-1 and TRBJ2-7, with a tentative D call TRBD1 (6 bases). Trimming took off 0 bases at V and 0 bases at J, with 7 bases between the two ends. The CDR3 runs 14 residues. Germline assignment: CDR1 SGHRS and CDR2 YFSETQ. CDR3 sequence reads: CASSLEGDSYEQYF. The CDR3 nucleotides are TGCGCCAGCAGCTTGGAGGGGGACTCCTACGAGCAGTACTTC.

J is TRBJ2-2 and V is TRBV6-1, with TRBD2 as a possible D gene (6 bases). The CDR3 has 15 residues. Germline assignment: CDR1 MNHNS and CDR2 SASEGT. Trimming left V 8 bases short and J 5 bases short, with 18 bases between. CDR3 sequence: CASYGSGGGTGELFF. The DNA for the CDR3 is TGTGCCAGCTATGGAAGTGGAGGAGGGACCGGGGAGCTGTTTTTT.

Details on this clone: As the CDR3 is not closed by the conserved phenylalanine or tryptophan, this likely results from a read error. The chain is built from TRBV18 and TRBJ1-2; 9 nucleotides agree with TRBD1. Germline CDR1 is KGHSH and CDR2 is LQKENI. The CDR3 loop spans 14 amino acids. Losses at the gene ends were 0 bases for V and 7 bases for J; bases not matched to a gene: 3. Here the CDR3 DNA reads TGTGCCAGCTCACCACCCGGGACAGGGTCTGGCTACACCCTC. Translation: CASSPPGTGSGYTL.

The chain couples TRBV2 to TRBJ1-1; unclear D gene. This CDR3 spans 14 amino acids. The germline V gene encodes CDR1 SNHLY and CDR2 FYNNEI. V lost 11 bases, J lost 4 bases, and 20 bases lay in between. The CDR3 is CALLSSYPGTEAFF. As DNA, the CDR3 is TGTGCCCTCCTCTCCAGCTATCCGGGCACTGAAGCTTTCTTT.

This chain connects TRBV11-3 to TRBJ2-3; D is undetermined. V was pared by 0 bases and J by 5 bases, with 3 bases between. The CDR3 spans 12 residues. CDR1 is SGHNT, CDR2 YENEEA, per germline. The CDR3 coding sequence is TGTGCCAGCAGCTTAGAAGGAGATACGCAGTATTTT. Amino acid sequence: CASSLEGDTQYF.

This chain uses TRBV30 with TRBJ1-1, with D possibly being TRBD1 (5 bases). The CDR3 length is 16 residues. CDR1 is GTSNPN, CDR2 SVGIG, per germline (reference sequence). The V and J ends lost 0 bases and 1 base respectively, with 15 bases between them. The CDR3 DNA is TGTGCCTGGAGTGTACTTTGGAGGGGAGAGAACACTGAAGCTTTCTTT. This sequence encodes CAWSVLWRGENTEAFF.

The gene calls are TRBV6-4 and TRBJ1-2; tentative D call: TRBD1 (6 bases). CDR1 and CDR2 from the germline V gene are MRHNA and SNTAGT. Trimming cost V 6 bases and J 2 bases, with 16 bases left between them. This CDR3 is 15 amino acids long. CDR3 in amino acids: CASSRQEGKNYGYTF. The CDR3 region has the DNA TGTGCCAGCAGCCGACAGGAGGGGAAGAACTATGGCTACACCTTC.

The chain couples TRBV6-6 to TRBJ2-1; D is possibly TRBD2 (5 bases). There are 14 residues in the CDR3. V was clipped by 0 bases and J by 10 bases, with 13 bases between them. Germline-derived CDR1 and CDR2 are MNHNY and SVGAGI (reference sequence). CDR3 amino acids: CASSYSGLGVEQFF. CDR3 DNA: TGTGCCAGCAGTTACTCCGGTTTGGGAGTCGAGCAGTTCTTC.

Here the CDR3 reads CAIRTSGSYEQYF. The CDR3 nucleotides read TGTGCCATCAGAACTAGCGGCTCCTACGAGCAGTACTTC. This chain links TRBV10-3 with TRBJ2-7; 8 bases are a match to TRBD2. The CDR3 loop spans 13 amino acids. The junction had 1 base not matched to a gene; V was cut back by 6 bases and J by 0 bases. The germline V gene encodes CDR1 ENHRY and CDR2 SYGVKD.

The rearrangement joins TRBV15 to TRBJ2-5; TRBD2 matches 11 bases. This CDR3 is 15 amino acids long. Germline CDR1 and CDR2: LNHNV and YYDKDF (reference sequence). With V trimmed by 3 bases and J by 2 bases, 2 bases remained unmatched. The CDR3 sequence is CATSRGTSGQETQYF. CDR3 DNA: TGTGCCACCAGCAGGGGGACTAGCGGTCAAGAGACCCAGTACTTC.

The chain is built from TRBV5-4 and TRBJ2-3, with TRBD1 matching 12 bases. The germline V gene has CDR1 SGHNT and CDR2 YYREEE (reference sequence). This CDR3 spans 13 amino acids. Trimming cost V 7 bases and J 4 bases; bases outside gene matches: 1. This chain's CDR3 is CASGTGGPDTQYF. The CDR3 nucleotides read TGTGCCAGCGGGACAGGGGGCCCAGATACGCAGTATTTT.

The chain recombines TRBV5-4 with TRBJ1-2; 9 bases match TRBD1. CDR1 is SGHNT, CDR2 YYREEE, per germline (reference sequence). V trimming: 5 bases; J trimming: 4 bases; junction bases outside the gene matches: 6. This CDR3 has 14 residues. CDR3 residues: CASRGQGRAYGYTF. The CDR3 DNA sequence: TGTGCCAGCAGGGGACAGGGTCGAGCCTATGGCTACACCTTC.

The chain has TRBV7-9 and TRBJ2-5; the match to TRBD1 covers 9 bases. This CDR3 has 14 residues. Trimming cost V 4 bases and J 5 bases; bases outside gene matches: 5. The germline V gene encodes CDR1 SEHNR and CDR2 FQNEAQ (reference sequence). CDR3 DNA sequence: TGTGCCAGCAGCTCAACAGGGGGCTGGGAGACCCAGTACTTC. This sequence encodes CASSSTGGWETQYF.

The chain is built from TRBV11-3 and TRBJ2-1; 8 bases fit TRBD2. J was trimmed by 8 bases and V by 3 bases; bases with no gene match: 9. The CDR3 sequence is 15 residues long. Germline V lookup: CDR1 SGHNT, CDR2 YENEEA. As DNA, the CDR3 is TGTGCCAGCAGCTTGATTAGCGGGGAGGAGGATGAGCAGTTCTTC. Its protein is CASSLISGEEDEQFF.